Listed below are T cell receptor beta chains from one sample, sequenced in a study of human T cells and chemical hapten exposure. TCRdb independently ran MiXCR on the RACE reads; one entry per CDR3 protein. The sample holds about 59,000 distinct CDR3 sequences, about 11% seen once. The specimen was whole blood, collected in connection with sensitization to the hapten diphenylcyclopropenone (DPC). The receptors here all came from a woman aged 40 to 50 with alopecia areata. Some clones in this sample may be carry-over from other donors' samples. CDR3s include the opening cysteine and the closing phenylalanine or tryptophan. The order of the fields is D gene, clone size, J gene, V gene, CDR3 DNA, CDR3 protein. A D gene is named only where the DNA matches it firmly. Clone size is stated in some rows and not others, as once, few, many or a class when expanded.

NA NA TRBJ2-5 TRBV20-1 TGCAGTGCTAGAGATAGGGGACGGGGGACCCAGTACTTC CSARDRGRGTQYF
NA NA TRBJ1-6 TRBV28 TGTGCCAGCAGTTTTCGGGGGAATAATTCACCCCTCCACTTT CASSFRGNNSPLHF
TRBD1 few TRBJ2-2 TRBV14 TGTGCCAGCAGCCAAGATCCGGGACAGGGTCCCACCGGGGAGCTGTTTTTT CASSQDPGQGPTGELFF
TRBD1 NA TRBJ2-2 TRBV7-8 TGTGCCAGCAGCTTCAGGGGGACCCGGGTCACCGGGGAGCTGTTTTTT CASSFRGTRVTGELFF
NA many TRBJ2-7 TRBV29-1 TGCAGCGTTGAAGCAGGGCCGGGCGAGCAGTACTTC CSVEAGPGEQYF
NA many TRBJ1-2 TRBV12-3/TRBV12-4 TGTGCCAGCAGCAGCGGACTGCCGTTCTATGGCTACACCTTC CASSSGLPFYGYTF
NA few TRBJ2-7 TRBV7-2 TGTGCCACTCAGGCCAGGGGGGGGTCCTACGAGCAGTACTTC CATQARGGSYEQYF
NA many TRBJ1-2 TRBV27 TGTGCCAGCAGCCGGGGGGGTGCTTCCTATGGCTACACCTTC CASSRGGASYGYTF
TRBD1 NA TRBJ1-1 TRBV6-5 TGTGCCAGCAGCGGGCGATCGGACAGGCCTGAACAGAGTGAAGCTTTCTTT CASSGRSDRPEQSEAFF
NA few TRBJ2-7 TRBV5-5 TGTGCCAGCACCCTGACAGTCCCCTCCTACGAGCAGTACTTC CASTLTVPSYEQYF
NA NA TRBJ2-7 TRBV4-2 TGTGCCAGCAGCCAAACCCGGGGGGGGACAGTCCCTTCCGAGCAGTACTTC CASSQTRGGTVPSEQYF
NA NA TRBJ1-1 TRBV20-1 TGCAGCCCGCCAGGTAGAGACACTGAAGCTTTCTTT CSPPGRDTEAFF
NA many TRBJ2-3 TRBV7-7 TGTGCTAGCAGCTTAGGCTCGGGGGGCCCCACAGATACGCAGTATTTT CASSLGSGGPTDTQYF
NA many TRBJ1-1 TRBV30 TGTGCCTGGAGCCCGGGACTTGAAGCTTTCTTT CAWSPGLEAFF
TRBD1 few TRBJ1-6 TRBV7-9 TGTGCCAGCAGCTACTCTCGGGACAGGGGGCTATCCCCCCATTCTTCACCCCTCCACTTT CASSYSRDRGLSPHSSPLHF
NA NA TRBJ2-7 TRBV29-1 TGCAGCGTTGCCTGGGACCAGAGGGAGCAGTACTTC CSVAWDQREQYF
TRBD1 few TRBJ1-5 TRBV15 TGTGCCACCAGCCTAGACAGGGGCAATCAGCCCCAGCATTTT CATSLDRGNQPQHF
TRBD2 many TRBJ2-4 TRBV7-2 TGTGCCAGCAGCATGGGGGGGACTAACAAAAACATTCAGTACTTC CASSMGGTNKNIQYF
TRBD1 few TRBJ2-2 TRBV7-2 TGTGCCAGCCCGACGCAGGGGGTAGCCGGGGAGCTGTTTTTT CASPTQGVAGELFF
NA NA TRBJ2-5 TRBV5-1 TGCGCCAGCAGCCCCATCGGGACGGCCTCGGTGGAAGAGACCCAGTACTTC CASSPIGTASVEETQYF
NA many TRBJ2-7 TRBV10-3 TGTGCCATCAGCAACTCCGGGACGAGGGGTGCCTACGAGCAGTACTTC CAISNSGTRGAYEQYF
TRBD1 many TRBJ2-3 TRBV12-3/TRBV12-4 TGTGCCAGCACCGACAGGGATTTAACAGATACGCAGTATTTT CASTDRDLTDTQYF
NA few TRBJ1-5 TRBV30 TGTGCCTGGATGGGCCAGCATGGCAATCAGCCCCAGCATTTT CAWMGQHGNQPQHF
NA NA TRBJ2-1 TRBV7-2 TGTGCCAGCAGCTTTGACGCCAGCTCCTACAATGAGCAGTTCTTC CASSFDASSYNEQFF
NA many TRBJ2-7 TRBV7-8 TGTGCCAGCAGCCTACCGGGACGTCAGCAGTACTTC CASSLPGRQQYF
TRBD1 many TRBJ2-1 TRBV5-4 TGTGCCAGCAGCTCGCCGGGACAGGGCTACAATGAGCAGTTCTTC CASSSPGQGYNEQFF
NA many TRBJ1-3 TRBV7-2 TGTGCCAGCACGGACGGGCCGAGCTCTGGAAACACCATATATTTT CASTDGPSSGNTIYF
TRBD2 few TRBJ2-1 TRBV14 TGTGCCAGCAGCCAAGAGAGGGGTCTTTTCGGGGGGACTTACAATGAGCAGTTCTTC CASSQERGLFGGTYNEQFF
TRBD1 many TRBJ2-1 TRBV7-2 TGTGCCAGCAGCCCCTTTGACAGGGGGCGTCAGTTCTTC CASSPFDRGRQFF
TRBD2 many TRBJ2-5 TRBV4-3 TGCGCCAGCAGCCAAGATCTGAGGACTAGCGGGGTCCAAGAGACCCAGTACTTC CASSQDLRTSGVQETQYF
TRBD2 few TRBJ2-3 TRBV7-2 TGTGCCAGCAGCCGGGGACTAGCGGGGGGGCCTTGGCAAGATACGCAGTATTTT CASSRGLAGGPWQDTQYF
NA few TRBJ1-1 TRBV29-1 TGCAGCGCAAATCAAGGGGGCACTGAAGCTTTCTTT CSANQGGTEAFF
TRBD2 NA TRBJ2-1 TRBV9 TGTGCCAGCAGCGTCTTACTAGCGGGGAACAATGAGCAGTTCTTC CASSVLLAGNNEQFF
NA many TRBJ2-1 TRBV10-2 TGCGCCAGCAGTGAGTTCACTGACAATGAGCAGTTCTTC CASSEFTDNEQFF
TRBD1 NA TRBJ2-5 TRBV19 TGTGCCAGTAGTATTAACAGGGGTCAAGAGACCCAGTACTTC CASSINRGQETQYF
NA NA TRBJ1-6 TRBV10-3 TGTGCCATCAGTGAAAAGGAGGGTAATTCACCCCTCCACTTT CAISEKEGNSPLHF
NA many TRBJ1-2 TRBV7-9 TGTGCCAGCAGCTCAGATGGGGATCGGGGCTACACCTTC CASSSDGDRGYTF
TRBD1 many TRBJ2-7 TRBV11-2 TGTGCAGACAGGGTGATCTCCTACGAGCAGTACTTC CADRVISYEQYF